The sample holds many counts of the clone carrying this TCR beta chain. Its antigen is unknown. The sample is drawn from a study of T cell repertoires in cytomegalovirus infection. About the research overall: Public TCR beta signatures provided an indication of both CMV infection and a matching HLA type. General study points: Cumulative public TCR beta family frequency identified carriers of CMV plus the relevant HLA.

TCRdb re-analysed the reads in MiXCR, keeping a single row per CDR3 protein. The sample has approximately 250,000 distinct CDR3 sequences; 6% to 8% are singletons. Specimen: PBMCs. The sequence was collected from a human donor in good health (CMV status not recorded). Some clones in this sample may be carry-over from other donors' samples.

DNA for the CDR3: TGTGCCAGCAGCGGGACAGCCTATGGCTACACCTTC. Protein product: CASSGTAYGYTF. The chain couples TRBV2 to TRBJ1-2, with TRBD1 matching 7 bases. V lost 6 bases and J lost 4; bases outside the gene matches: 2. The CDR3 is 12 residues long. The V gene's germline CDR1 is SNHLY and CDR2 FYNNEI.